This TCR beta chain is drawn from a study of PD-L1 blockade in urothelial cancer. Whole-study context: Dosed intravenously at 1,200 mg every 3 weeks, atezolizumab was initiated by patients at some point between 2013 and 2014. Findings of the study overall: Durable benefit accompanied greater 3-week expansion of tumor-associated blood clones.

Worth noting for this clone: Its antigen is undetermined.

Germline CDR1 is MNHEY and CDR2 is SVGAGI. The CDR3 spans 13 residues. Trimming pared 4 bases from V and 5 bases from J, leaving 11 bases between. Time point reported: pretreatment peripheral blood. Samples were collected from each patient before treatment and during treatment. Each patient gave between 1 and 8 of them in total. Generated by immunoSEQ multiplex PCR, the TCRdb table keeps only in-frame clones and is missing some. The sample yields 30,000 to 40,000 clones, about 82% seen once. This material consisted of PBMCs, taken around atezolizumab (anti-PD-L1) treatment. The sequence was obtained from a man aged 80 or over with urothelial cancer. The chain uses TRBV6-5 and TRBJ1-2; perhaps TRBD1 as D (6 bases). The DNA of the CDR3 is TGTGCCAGCAGTTCCGGGACATATTATGGCTACACCTTC. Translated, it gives CASSSGTYYGYTF.